The rows below give T cell receptor beta chains drawn from one sample of a study of beta chain features in type 1 diabetes. Generated by immunoSEQ multiplex PCR, the TCRdb table keeps only in-frame clones and is missing some. The sample shows about 350,000 clones, around a fifth of them seen only once. Sequencing was carried out using naive CD4+ T cells from blood. The receptors shown here come from a woman aged 18-29 years in good health. CDR3s include the opening cysteine and the closing phenylalanine or tryptophan. Each record gives: V gene, J gene, D gene, CDR3 protein. A D gene is named only where the DNA matches it firmly.

TRBV25-1	TRBJ1-3	TRBD1	CASTPGTVLGNTIYF
TRBV9	TRBJ1-1	.	CASSVDILNTEAFF
TRBV14	TRBJ1-1	.	CASSQVGGGTEAFF
TRBV4-3	TRBJ2-1	.	CASSQDLGRGYNEQFF
TRBV7-2	TRBJ2-7	TRBD1	CASSYRDRAYEQYF
TRBV10-3	TRBJ1-1	.	CAIGHTRQGTEAFF
TRBV5-6	TRBJ1-1	TRBD1	CASSYMLGVVGQTNTEAFF
TRBV5-6	TRBJ2-2	.	CASSLYLVGELFF
TRBV29-1	TRBJ2-4	TRBD1	CSVTPGQGGNIQYF
TRBV30	TRBJ1-5	.	CAWNRESNQPQHF
TRBV19	TRBJ1-5	TRBD1	CASSPGTGGRQPQHF
TRBV4-1	TRBJ1-2	.	CASSQPTVDRAGVF
TRBV30	TRBJ1-2	TRBD1	CALGQGQYGYTF
TRBV6-6	TRBJ2-7	TRBD1	CASSARQGAPYEQYF
TRBV12-5	TRBJ2-1	TRBD2	CASGFSGLAGVIRIF
TRBV2	TRBJ2-7	TRBD2	CASRTSSGGEGEQYF
TRBV5-1	TRBJ2-4	.	CASSEDRAKNIQYF
TRBV2	TRBJ2-7	TRBD2	CASSGSGTSAGEQYF
TRBV2	TRBJ2-2	TRBD1	CASTGQGYTGELFF
TRBV5-4	TRBJ1-1	.	CASSSPRRGGTEAFF
TRBV5-1	TRBJ1-5	.	CASSLDGDSNQPQHF
TRBV11-2	TRBJ2-7	.	CASSLAVGAVYEQYF
TRBV7-9	TRBJ2-5	TRBD1	CASSYGTGDAGETQYF
TRBV18	TRBJ1-1	.	CASSLPGQGNTEAFF
TRBV6-6	TRBJ2-3	.	CASSPGSGRTDTQYF
TRBV4-1	TRBJ2-6	.	CASSQLTRGGANVLTF
TRBV15	TRBJ1-2	.	CATSREQGGYGYTF
TRBV18	TRBJ2-7	.	CASSEGGFDSYEQYF
TRBV5-1	TRBJ2-2	TRBD1	CASSLPTGRSGELFF
TRBV2	TRBJ2-7	TRBD1	CASRRQGSSYEQYF
TRBV7-9	TRBJ1-1	.	CASSRQLDTEAFF
TRBV4-1	TRBJ2-5	.	CASSHTVPQETQYF
TRBV15	TRBJ2-5	.	CATSRDQQGPQYF
TRBV7-8	TRBJ1-1	.	CASSSSRTQNTEAFF
TRBV15	TRBJ2-7	.	CATSRESDEQYF
TRBV4-3	TRBJ2-3	TRBD1	CASNRDRGSDTQYF
TRBV15	TRBJ2-1	TRBD2	CATSRASGGFDEQFF
TRBV5-4	TRBJ2-1	TRBD2	CASSTLFPLAGGDNEQFF
TRBV4-1	TRBJ2-3	.	CASSSLEADTQYF
TRBV30	TRBJ2-3	.	CAWIPGLVPDTQYF
TRBV7-2	TRBJ2-5	TRBD2	CASSQLLAGAGTQYF
TRBV30	TRBJ1-3	.	CAFKGAGNTIYF
TRBV9	TRBJ2-5	TRBD2	CASSSSGAQETQYF
TRBV6-5	TRBJ2-1	.	CASTGGQSLGEQFF
TRBV29-1	TRBJ2-5	.	CSVGRQGTEETQYF
TRBV9	TRBJ2-3	.	CASSVRGQMGTDTQYF
TRBV9	TRBJ2-1	.	CASSARGSSYNEQFF